Listed here are 21 T cell receptor beta chains from one sample, sequenced in a study of regulatory T cells in long-lasting Graves disease. The time point: newly diagnosed GD, antithyroid drugs for less than 3 months. Generation of the TCR library employed RNA extracted from PBMCs. Assembly of TCR beta libraries relied on iRepertoire HTBI primers together with Arm-PCR of CDR3 regions. TCRdb re-derived calls from the multiplex PCR reads in MiXCR, one entry per CDR3 protein. This table has roughly 420,000 distinct CDR3 sequences, about 14% appearing once. These data were also filed under a second study, of T cells in Graves' hyperthyroidism and ophthalmopathy.

The source was peripheral blood mononuclear cells (PBMCs), collected at new diagnosis, from a patient treated with antithyroid drugs. The receptors here all came from a woman aged 50 to 65 with Graves disease.

The table lists this clonotype with a few counts. The junction shows a germline mismatch at one end, possibly a read error. The chain recombines TRBV15 with TRBJ1-4; D is undetermined. Germline CDR1 LNHNV, CDR2 YYDKDF (reference sequence). This CDR3 spans 12 amino acids. CDR3 DNA sequence: TGTACCACCAGCAGATCAGCGGAAAAACTGTTTTTT. It codes for CTTSRSAEKLFF.

There are a few counts of this clonotype. V and J are TRBV19 and TRBJ1-1, with TRBD1 identical over 11 bases. Germline CDR1 reads LNHDA; CDR2 reads SQIVND (reference sequence). V lost 3 bases and J lost 5; bases outside the gene matches: 5. The CDR3 sequence is 15 residues long. As DNA, the CDR3 is TGTGCCAGTAGTATTATGGGACAGGGGGGAACTGAAGCTTTCTTT. Translated: CASSIMGQGGTEAFF.

The V gene is TRBV24-1, the J gene TRBJ2-1, with 14 bases lining up with TRBD2. With V trimmed by 5 bases and J by 8 bases, 7 bases remained unmatched. Germline V gene data show CDR1 as KGHDR and CDR2 as SFDVKD. The CDR3 spans 16 residues. The CDR3: CATSGGTSGSWDEQFF. The CDR3, as DNA: TGTGCCACCAGTGGAGGGACTAGCGGGAGCTGGGATGAGCAGTTCTTC.

The chain couples TRBV9 to TRBJ2-7; TRBD2 is a possible D gene (6 bases). Germline assignment: CDR1 SGDLS and CDR2 YYNGEE. V gave up 2 bases and J gave up 4 bases, with 13 bases separating them. This CDR3 is built from 14 residues. Here the CDR3 reads CASSVDSGGYEQYF. The CDR3 DNA reads TGTGCCAGCAGCGTCGATAGCGGAGGTTACGAGCAGTACTTC.

This clonotype was seen more than once but under ten times. The chain carries TRBV6-2 or TRBV6-3 and TRBJ2-1, with TRBD1 as a possible D gene (7 bases). V lost 5 bases, J lost 5 bases, and 13 bases lay in between. In germline, CDR1 is MNHEY, CDR2 SVGEGT. The CDR3 extends over 14 amino acids. This chain's CDR3 is CASSPRGEDNEQFF. The CDR3 DNA sequence: TGTGCCAGCAGTCCCAGGGGGGAGGACAATGAGCAGTTCTTC.

There are a few counts of this clonotype. The chain carries TRBV19 and TRBJ1-2; D may be TRBD1 (5 bases). The CDR3 consists of 14 residues. Germline values: CDR1 LNHDA, CDR2 SQIVND (reference sequence). Trimming left V 8 bases short and J 4 bases short, with 17 bases between. This CDR3 reads CASAGTLLPYGYTF. In nucleotides, the CDR3 is TGTGCCAGTGCGGGGACCCTCCTTCCCTATGGCTACACCTTC.

This clonotype came up a few times. V and J are TRBV6-1 and TRBJ1-5; the D is unclear. The germline CDR1 and CDR2 sequences are MNHNS and SASEGT. This CDR3 contains 14 residues. V was clipped by 4 bases and J by 0 bases, with 7 bases between them. The CDR3 reads CASSGRDSNQPQHF. CDR3 nucleotides: TGTGCCAGCAGTGGGAGGGATAGCAATCAGCCCCAGCATTTT.

Ten or more counts support this clonotype. The chain recombines TRBV7-9 with TRBJ1-1; D might be TRBD1 (6 bases). The germline V gene encodes CDR1 SEHNR and CDR2 FQNEAQ (reference sequence). This CDR3 contains 16 residues. V was shortened by 2 bases and J by 3 bases, with 16 bases between the two germline ends. The CDR3 DNA follows: TGTGCCAGCAGCTTAAACAGGGCAAGGCGGGACACTGAAGCTTTCTTT. Translated: CASSLNRARRDTEAFF.

This clonotype occurred a few times. This sequence joins TRBV10-1 and TRBJ2-1; 10 bases fit TRBD2. Germline values: CDR1 WNHNN, CDR2 SYGVQD (reference sequence). V lost 2 bases, J lost 8 bases, and 9 bases stayed unmatched. The CDR3 contains 16 residues. CDR3 sequence: CASSEGGTSAGDEQFF. The CDR3 DNA reads TGCGCCAGCAGTGAGGGGGGGACTAGCGCCGGCGATGAGCAGTTCTTC.

This clonotype was observed a few times. A much larger clone is a single base away; this may be a read error. The chain links TRBV20-1 to TRBJ2-1; the match to TRBD2 covers 8 bases. V dropped 5 bases and J dropped 10; count of bases not matched to a gene: 10. Germline lookup yields CDR1 DFQATT and CDR2 SNEGSKA (reference sequence). This CDR3 has 13 amino acids. CDR3 bases: TGCAGTGCTCAGCGGGAGTCATCCTACGAGCAGTTCTTC. This translates into CSAQRESSYEQFF.

This clonotype was observed many times. The rearrangement joins TRBV2 to TRBJ1-1; no definite D call. The CDR3 runs 13 residues. V lost 6 bases and J 0 bases, leaving 8 bases between the germline ends. Germline CDR1 SNHLY, CDR2 FYNNEI. CDR3 DNA sequence: TGTGCCAGCAGCAACAGAGTGAACACTGAAGCTTTCTTT. This translates into CASSNRVNTEAFF.

This rearrangement joins TRBV12-3 or TRBV12-4 to TRBJ1-6, with D uncertain. The CDR3 is made up of 16 amino acids. Deletions cut 2 bases from V and 7 bases from J, with 15 bases between. The CDR3 reads CASSLRGADTNSPLHF. The CDR3 region has the DNA TGTGCCAGCAGTTTAAGAGGTGCTGACACGAATTCACCCCTCCACTTT.

This clonotype has only a few counts. The chain joins TRBV5-1 to TRBJ1-1, with D uncertain. Trimming took off 3 bases at V and 0 bases at J, with 15 bases between the two ends. CDR1 is SGHRS and CDR2 is YFSETQ in the germline V gene. The CDR3 runs 16 residues. The DNA of the CDR3 is TGCGCCAGCAGCTCTTCGGAGCTGAACCTGAACACTGAAGCTTTCTTT. This codes for CASSSSELNLNTEAFF.

This clonotype was found a few times. The chain carries TRBV3-1 and TRBJ2-1, with TRBD2 matching 7 bases. Per germline, CDR1 LGHDT and CDR2 YNNKEL (reference sequence). The CDR3 contains 17 residues. V shed 4 bases and J 7 bases; nucleotides not matched to a gene: 16. CDR3 loop: CASSLYQRGWSRNEQFF. The CDR3 DNA sequence: TGTGCCAGCAGCCTCTACCAGCGGGGTTGGTCTAGGAATGAGCAGTTCTTC.

There are many counts of this clonotype. The genes are TRBV3-1 and TRBJ2-1; weak D call: TRBD2 (6 bases). From germline, CDR1 is LGHDT and CDR2 YNNKEL (reference sequence). Trimming left V 2 bases short and J 1 base short, with 6 bases between. This CDR3 has 14 residues. The CDR3 is CASSQRGSYNEQFF. CDR3 nucleotide sequence: TGTGCCAGCAGCCAACGGGGGTCCTACAATGAGCAGTTCTTC.

The CDR3 coding sequence is TGTGCCAGCAGCTTGGCCGCAGGACAGGGTGGTGGCTACACCTTC. Protein product: CASSLAAGQGGGYTF. The rearrangement joins TRBV5-6 to TRBJ1-2; 8 nucleotides agree with TRBD1. The CDR3 runs 15 residues. CDR1 is SGHDT and CDR2 is YYEEEE in the germline V gene. The trim removed 0 bases at V and 7 bases at J, leaving 8 bases unmatched.

In its sample, this clonotype was seen many times. The chain combines TRBV29-1 with TRBJ2-3; 10 bases are a match to TRBD2. With V trimmed by 6 bases and J by 0 bases, 3 bases remained unmatched. Germline V gene lookup returns CDR1 SQVTM and CDR2 ANQGSEA. CDR3 length equals 14 residues. CDR3 loop: CSVVTSGSTDTQYF. In nucleotides, the CDR3 is TGCAGCGTCGTGACTAGCGGGAGCACAGATACGCAGTATTTT.

This clonotype turned up a few times. The chain couples TRBV3-1 to TRBJ2-1, with D perhaps TRBD2 (5 bases). Germline lookup yields CDR1 LGHDT and CDR2 YNNKEL (reference sequence). V lost 4 bases, J lost 10 bases, and 11 bases lay in between. The length of the CDR3 is 12 residues. CDR3 nucleotides: TGTGCCAGCAGCCGGGGAGCTACGGAGCAGTTCTTC. Translation gives CASSRGATEQFF.

This clonotype has only a few counts. The chain employs TRBV7-8 and TRBJ2-1; 9 nucleotides align to TRBD1. This CDR3 spans 17 amino acids. Germline lookup yields CDR1 SGHVS and CDR2 FQNEAQ. V dropped 0 bases and J dropped 9; count of bases not matched to a gene: 12. CDR3 sequence reads: CASSLAPVRTGAGEQFF. In nucleotides, the CDR3 is TGTGCCAGCAGCTTAGCCCCCGTCCGGACAGGGGCGGGTGAGCAGTTCTTC.

This clonotype was found many times. The chain's CDR3 is CASSTGIGRQPQHF. DNA of the CDR3: TGTGCCAGCAGTACAGGGATAGGTAGACAGCCCCAGCATTTT. The chain recombines TRBV28 with TRBJ1-5, with D maybe TRBD1 (6 bases). Germline CDR1 MDHEN, CDR2 SYDVKM. The CDR3 loop spans 14 amino acids. V lost 5 bases, J lost 7 bases, and 15 bases lay in between.

This clonotype was found many times. The rearrangement uses TRBV6-2 or TRBV6-3 and TRBJ2-7, with TRBD1 identical over 7 bases. The CDR3 covers 14 residues. The junction had 4 bases not matched to a gene; V was cut back by 2 bases and J by 3 bases. Germline loops: CDR1 MNHEY, CDR2 SVGEGT. CDR3 loop: CASSYGTEHYEQYF. CDR3 DNA: TGTGCCAGCAGTTACGGGACAGAACACTACGAGCAGTACTTC.